Below are 4 T cell receptor beta chains sequenced from a single sample in a study of technical replicates of blood from several donors (dated by TCRdb to 2016 to 2017). Library preparation was by the immunoSEQ multiplex PCR assay. The clones in this table, taken by TCRdb from immuneACCESS, are in-frame only. Not every clone is retained; where verified, under half of the shortfall comes from an unresolved V gene, and the cause of the rest is unknown. The sample records more than 65,000 clones, around 94% of which are singletons. Of the sample, approximately 0.24% falls within the top ten clones. Sample: T cells isolated from PBMCs. The receptors come from a human donor in good health.

The chain links TRBV28 to TRBJ1-4; TRBD1 matches 8 bases. CDR1 and CDR2 from the germline V gene are MDHEN and SYDVKM. V lost 4 bases to trimming and J lost 4 bases; unmatched junction nucleotides: 5. CDR3 length: 15 residues. CDR3 in amino acids: CASSSRQGINEKLFF. CDR3 bases: TGTGCCAGCAGTTCAAGACAGGGGATTAATGAAAAACTGTTTTTT.

This chain joins TRBV9 and TRBJ1-2; D remains unclear. The CDR3 extends over 14 amino acids. Germline lookup yields CDR1 SGDLS and CDR2 YYNGEE. V lost 3 bases and J 2 bases, leaving 11 bases between the germline ends. The CDR3 DNA sequence: TGTGCCAGCAGCGATTCTCTAGCAAACTATGGCTACACCTTC. Protein: CASSDSLANYGYTF.

This rearrangement joins TRBV6-6 to TRBJ2-7, with D unclear. The CDR3 spans 12 residues. Germline CDR1 is MNHNY and CDR2 is SVGAGI (reference sequence). V dropped 8 bases and J dropped 4 bases, with 12 bases sitting between them. CDR3 bases: TGTGCCAGCTCCCGCGGTTCGTACGAGCAGTACTTC. Amino acids: CASSRGSYEQYF.

V gene TRBV11-2 combines with J gene TRBJ1-2; unclear D gene. This CDR3 is built from 13 residues. The ends were cut back, 7 bases at V and 5 bases at J, with 14 bases in the middle. Germline-derived CDR1 and CDR2 are SGHAT and FQNNGV. The CDR3 DNA reads as TGTGCCAGCATCGGGGTGCAGTTATATGGCTACACCTTC. Translated, it gives CASIGVQLYGYTF.